Sequencing of this T cell receptor (beta chain) was carried out in a study of glioma-infiltrating T cells after dendritic cell vaccination. Whole-study results and caveats: Only a small number of patients had complete blood and tumor samples. TCR clonality showed no direct relationship with survival.

In the case of this clone: Its specificity is not known.

The V gene lost 0 bases and the J gene lost 0 bases, with 7 bases spanning the gap. The CDR3 spans 16 residues. The germline CDR1 and CDR2 sequences are SGHKS and YYEKEE (reference sequence). Up to 2 ug genomic DNA was used for TCRB CDR3 amplification. Only in-frame clones appear in the TCRdb table, and some are missing; sequencing was by immunoSEQ multiplex PCR. The sample holds fewer than 45,000 clones; approximately 84% are singletons and the top ten take less than 8.5%. This material consisted of blood, taken before dendritic cell vaccination. This clonotype was obtained from a human donor with glioblastoma. The chain recombines TRBV5-5 with TRBJ1-6; the D is unclear. The CDR3 here is CASSLDRSSYNSPLHF. CDR3 bases: TGTGCCAGCAGCTTGGACAGAAGCTCCTATAATTCACCCCTCCACTTT.